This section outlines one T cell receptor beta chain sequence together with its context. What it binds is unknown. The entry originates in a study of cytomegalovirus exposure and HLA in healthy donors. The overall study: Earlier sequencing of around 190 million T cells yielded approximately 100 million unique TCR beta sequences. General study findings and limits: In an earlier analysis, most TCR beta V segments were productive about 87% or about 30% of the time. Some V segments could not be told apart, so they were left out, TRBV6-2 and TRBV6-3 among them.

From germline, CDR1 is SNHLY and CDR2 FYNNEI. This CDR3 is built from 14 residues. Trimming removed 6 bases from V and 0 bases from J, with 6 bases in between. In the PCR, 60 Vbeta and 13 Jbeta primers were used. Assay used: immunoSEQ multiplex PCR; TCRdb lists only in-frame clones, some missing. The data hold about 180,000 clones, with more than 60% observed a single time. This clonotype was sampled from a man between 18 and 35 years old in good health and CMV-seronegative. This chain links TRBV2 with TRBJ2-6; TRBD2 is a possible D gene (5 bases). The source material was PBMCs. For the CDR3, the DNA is TGTGCCAGCAGGGGGAGCTCTGGGGCCAACGTCCTGACTTTC. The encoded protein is CASRGSSGANVLTF.